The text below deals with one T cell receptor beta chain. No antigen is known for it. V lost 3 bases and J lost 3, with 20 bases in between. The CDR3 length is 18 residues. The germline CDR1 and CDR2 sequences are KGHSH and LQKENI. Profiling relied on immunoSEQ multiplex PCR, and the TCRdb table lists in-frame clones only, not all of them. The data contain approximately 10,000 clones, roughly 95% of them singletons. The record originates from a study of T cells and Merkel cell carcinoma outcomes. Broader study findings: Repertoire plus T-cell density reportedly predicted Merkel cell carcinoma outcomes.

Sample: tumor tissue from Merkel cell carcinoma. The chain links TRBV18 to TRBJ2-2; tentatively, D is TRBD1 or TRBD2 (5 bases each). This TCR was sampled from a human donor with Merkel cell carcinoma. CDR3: CASSPNPRAGTYTGELFF. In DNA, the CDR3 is TGTGCCAGCTCACCCAACCCCAGGGCAGGGACCTACACCGGGGAGCTGTTTTTT.